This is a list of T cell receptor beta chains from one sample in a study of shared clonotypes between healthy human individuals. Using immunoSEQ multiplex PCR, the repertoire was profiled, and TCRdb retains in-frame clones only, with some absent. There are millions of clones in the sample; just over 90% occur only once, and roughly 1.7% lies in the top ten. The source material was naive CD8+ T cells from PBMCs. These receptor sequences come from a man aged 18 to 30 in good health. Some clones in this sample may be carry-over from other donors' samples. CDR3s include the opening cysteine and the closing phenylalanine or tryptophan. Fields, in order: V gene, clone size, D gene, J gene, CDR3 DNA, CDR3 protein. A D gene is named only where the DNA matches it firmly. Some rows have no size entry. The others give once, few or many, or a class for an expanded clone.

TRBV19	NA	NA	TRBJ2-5	TGTGCCAGTAGTATATATCCCGGAGAGACCCAGTACTTC	CASSIYPGETQYF
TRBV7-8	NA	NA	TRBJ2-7	TGTGCCAGCAGCACCTACAGGGGGGGTAGTGACGAGCAGTACTTC	CASSTYRGGSDEQYF
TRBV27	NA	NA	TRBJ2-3	TGTGCCAGCAGTTCCCGACTAGTACGGGCAGATACGCAGTATTTT	CASSSRLVRADTQYF
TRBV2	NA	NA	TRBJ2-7	TGTGCCAGCAGTGGGGGGCGTCCGTACGAGCAGTACTTC	CASSGGRPYEQYF
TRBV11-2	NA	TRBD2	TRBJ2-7	TGTGCCAGCAGCTTAGCTTTCGGGAGGATGTACGAGCAGTACTTC	CASSLAFGRMYEQYF
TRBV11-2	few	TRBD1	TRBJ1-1	TGTGCCAGCAGCGACCGACAGGGCTCGAACACTGAAGCTTTCTTT	CASSDRQGSNTEAFF
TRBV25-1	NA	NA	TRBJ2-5	TGTGCCAGCAGGAGCCATCGGCGGACCCAGTACTTC	CASRSHRRTQYF
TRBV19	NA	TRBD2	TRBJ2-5	TGTGCCAGTAGGGCTGGAGCGGGGGCCTGGTCCCGGGAGACCCAGTACTTC	CASRAGAGAWSRETQYF
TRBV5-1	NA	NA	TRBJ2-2	TGCGCCAGCAGTTATTCCCCTGAGCGGATGAACACCGGGGAGCTGTTTTTT	CASSYSPERMNTGELFF
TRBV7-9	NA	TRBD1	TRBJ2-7	TGTGCCAGCAGCAGCGACAGGGGTATATACGAGCAGTACTTC	CASSSDRGIYEQYF
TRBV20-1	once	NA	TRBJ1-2	TGCAGTGCCTCCATTGGCTATGGCTACACCTTC	CSASIGYGYTF
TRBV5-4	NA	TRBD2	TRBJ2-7	TGTGCCAGCAGCTACCGACTAGCGGGAGGCTACGAGCAGTACTTC	CASSYRLAGGYEQYF